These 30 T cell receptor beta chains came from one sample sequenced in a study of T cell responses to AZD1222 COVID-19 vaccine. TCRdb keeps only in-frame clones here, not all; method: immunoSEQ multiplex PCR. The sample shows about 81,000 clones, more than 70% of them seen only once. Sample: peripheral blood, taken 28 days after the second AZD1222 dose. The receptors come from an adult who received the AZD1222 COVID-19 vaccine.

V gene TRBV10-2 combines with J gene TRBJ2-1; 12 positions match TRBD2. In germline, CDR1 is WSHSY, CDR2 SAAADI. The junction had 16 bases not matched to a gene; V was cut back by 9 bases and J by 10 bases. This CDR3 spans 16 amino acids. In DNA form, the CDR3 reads TGCGCCAGTGGCGGACTAGCGGGATTGGGGGTTGGAGAGCAGTTCTTC. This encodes CASGGLAGLGVGEQFF.

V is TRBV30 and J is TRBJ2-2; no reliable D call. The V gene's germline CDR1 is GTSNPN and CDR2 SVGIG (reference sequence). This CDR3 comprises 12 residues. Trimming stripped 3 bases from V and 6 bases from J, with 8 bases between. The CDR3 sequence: CAWSGRPGELFF. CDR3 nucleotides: TGTGCCTGGAGCGGCAGGCCCGGGGAGCTGTTTTTT. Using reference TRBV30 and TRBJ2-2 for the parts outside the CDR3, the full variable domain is SQTIHQWPATLVQPVGSPLSLECTVEGTSNPNLYWYRQAAGRGLQLLFYSVGIGQISSEVPQNLSASRPQDRQFILSSKKLLLSDSGFYLCAWSGRPGELFFGEGSRLTVL.

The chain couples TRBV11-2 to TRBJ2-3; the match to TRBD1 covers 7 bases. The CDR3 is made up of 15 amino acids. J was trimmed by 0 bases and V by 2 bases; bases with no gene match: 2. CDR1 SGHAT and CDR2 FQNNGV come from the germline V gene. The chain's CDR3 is CASSLRTGSTDTQYF. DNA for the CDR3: TGTGCCAGCAGCTTAAGGACAGGAAGCACAGATACGCAGTATTTT.

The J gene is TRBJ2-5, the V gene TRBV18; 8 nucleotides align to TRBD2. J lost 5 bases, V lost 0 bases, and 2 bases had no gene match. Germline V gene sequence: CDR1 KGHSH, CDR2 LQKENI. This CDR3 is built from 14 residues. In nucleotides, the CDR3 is TGTGCCAGCTCACCACCCCCGGGAGGGGAGACCCAGTACTTC. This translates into CASSPPPGGETQYF.

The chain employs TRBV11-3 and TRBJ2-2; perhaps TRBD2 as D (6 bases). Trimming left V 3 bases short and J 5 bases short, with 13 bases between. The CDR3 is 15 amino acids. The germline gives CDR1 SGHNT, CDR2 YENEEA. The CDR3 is CASSFGGSRTGELFF. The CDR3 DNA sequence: TGTGCCAGCAGCTTTGGGGGGAGCCGGACCGGGGAGCTGTTTTTT.

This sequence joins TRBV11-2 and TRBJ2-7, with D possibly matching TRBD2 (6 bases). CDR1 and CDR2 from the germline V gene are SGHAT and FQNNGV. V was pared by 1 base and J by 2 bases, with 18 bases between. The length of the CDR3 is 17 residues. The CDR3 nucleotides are TGTGCCAGCAGCTTAGCCCTCGGGAGATTCGGGACCTACGAGCAGTACTTC. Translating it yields CASSLALGRFGTYEQYF.

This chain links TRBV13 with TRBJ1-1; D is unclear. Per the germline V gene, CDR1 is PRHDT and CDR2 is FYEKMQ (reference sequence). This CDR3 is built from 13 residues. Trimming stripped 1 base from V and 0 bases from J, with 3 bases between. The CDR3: CASSLDLNTEAFF. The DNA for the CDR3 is TGTGCCAGCAGCTTAGACCTGAACACTGAAGCTTTCTTT.

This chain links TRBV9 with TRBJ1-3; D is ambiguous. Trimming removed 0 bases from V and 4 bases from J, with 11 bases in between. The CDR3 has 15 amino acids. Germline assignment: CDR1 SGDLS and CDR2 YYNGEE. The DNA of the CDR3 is TGTGCCAGCAGCGTAGGGCCAACCGTAGGAAACACCATATATTTT. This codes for CASSVGPTVGNTIYF.

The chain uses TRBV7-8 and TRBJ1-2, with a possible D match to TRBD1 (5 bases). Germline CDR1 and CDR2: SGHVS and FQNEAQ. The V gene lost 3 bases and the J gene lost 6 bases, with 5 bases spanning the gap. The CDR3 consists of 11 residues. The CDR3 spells CASSLGDGYTF. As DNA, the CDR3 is TGTGCCAGCAGCTTGGGGGATGGCTACACCTTC.

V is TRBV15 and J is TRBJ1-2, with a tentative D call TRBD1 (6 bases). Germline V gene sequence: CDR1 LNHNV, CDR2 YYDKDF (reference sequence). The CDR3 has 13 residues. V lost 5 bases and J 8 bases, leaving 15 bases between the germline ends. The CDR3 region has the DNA TGTGCCACCAGCTCCGGGGGGGGCAGGGGCTACACCTTC. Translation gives CATSSGGGRGYTF.

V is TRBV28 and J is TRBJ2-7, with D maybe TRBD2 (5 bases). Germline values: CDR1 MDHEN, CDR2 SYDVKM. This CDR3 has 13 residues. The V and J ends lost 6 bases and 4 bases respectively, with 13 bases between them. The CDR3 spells CASRRVKRYEQYF. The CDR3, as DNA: TGTGCCAGCAGGCGGGTAAAGCGGTACGAGCAGTACTTC. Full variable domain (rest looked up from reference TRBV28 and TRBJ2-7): DVKVTQSSRYLVKRTGEKVFLECVQDMDHENMFWYRQDPGLGLRLIYFSYDVKMKEKGDIPEGYSVSREKKERFSLILESASTNQTSMYLCASRRVKRYEQYFGPGTRLTVT.

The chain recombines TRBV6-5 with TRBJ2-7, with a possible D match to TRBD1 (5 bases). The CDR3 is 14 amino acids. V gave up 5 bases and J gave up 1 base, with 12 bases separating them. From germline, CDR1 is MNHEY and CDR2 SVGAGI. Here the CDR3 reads CASSITRESYEQYF. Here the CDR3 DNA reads TGTGCCAGCAGTATTACCAGGGAATCCTACGAGCAGTACTTC.

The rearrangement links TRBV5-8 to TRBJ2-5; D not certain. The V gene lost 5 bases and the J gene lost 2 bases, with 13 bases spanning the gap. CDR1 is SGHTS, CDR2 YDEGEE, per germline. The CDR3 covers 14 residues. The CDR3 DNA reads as TGTGCCAGCAGAGTGGTACCGGGTCAAGAGACCCAGTACTTC. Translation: CASRVVPGQETQYF.

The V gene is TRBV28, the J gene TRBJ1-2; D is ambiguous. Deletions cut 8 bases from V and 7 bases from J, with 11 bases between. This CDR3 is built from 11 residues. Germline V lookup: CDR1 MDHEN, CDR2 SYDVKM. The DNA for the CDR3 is TGTGCCAGCGGATCCAGGAGTGGCTACACCTTC. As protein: CASGSRSGYTF.

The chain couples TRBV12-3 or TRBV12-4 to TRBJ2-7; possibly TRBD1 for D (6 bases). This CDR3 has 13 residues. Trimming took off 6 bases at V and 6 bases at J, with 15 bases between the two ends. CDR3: CASSPQGRGEQYF. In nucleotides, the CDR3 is TGTGCCAGCAGCCCACAGGGACGGGGCGAGCAGTACTTC.

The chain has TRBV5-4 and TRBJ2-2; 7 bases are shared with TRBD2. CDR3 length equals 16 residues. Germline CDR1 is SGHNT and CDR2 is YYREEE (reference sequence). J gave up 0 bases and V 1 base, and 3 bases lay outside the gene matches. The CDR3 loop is CASSLTRGANTGELFF. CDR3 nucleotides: TGTGCCAGCAGCTTGACCCGGGGGGCGAACACCGGGGAGCTGTTTTTT.

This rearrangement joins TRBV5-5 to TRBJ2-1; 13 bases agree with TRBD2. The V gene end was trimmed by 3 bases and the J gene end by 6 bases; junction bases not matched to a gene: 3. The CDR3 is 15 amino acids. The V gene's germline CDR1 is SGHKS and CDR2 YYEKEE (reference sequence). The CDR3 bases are TGTGCCAGCAGCTCGGGGACTAGCGGGGTCAATGAGCAGTTCTTC. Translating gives CASSSGTSGVNEQFF. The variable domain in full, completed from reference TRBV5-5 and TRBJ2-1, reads DAGVTQSPTHLIKTRGQQVTLRCSPISGHKSVSWYQQVLGQGPQFIFQYYEKEERGRGNFPDRFSARQFPNYSSELNVNALLLGDSALYLCASSSGTSGVNEQFFGPGTRLTVL.

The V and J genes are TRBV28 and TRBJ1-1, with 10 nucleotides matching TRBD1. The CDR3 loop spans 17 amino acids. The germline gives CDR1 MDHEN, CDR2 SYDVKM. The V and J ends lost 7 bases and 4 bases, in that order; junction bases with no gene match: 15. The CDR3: CASIPPDRGRAGTEAFF. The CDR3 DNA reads TGTGCCAGCATCCCCCCTGACAGGGGGCGCGCCGGCACTGAAGCTTTCTTT.

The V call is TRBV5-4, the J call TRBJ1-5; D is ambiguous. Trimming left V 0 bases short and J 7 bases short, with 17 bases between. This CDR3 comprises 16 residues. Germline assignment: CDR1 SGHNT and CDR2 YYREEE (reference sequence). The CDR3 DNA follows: TGTGCCAGCAGCTTGGGAGACACCCCCTCATGGCAGCCCCAGCATTTT. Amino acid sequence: CASSLGDTPSWQPQHF.

The CDR3 loop is CASGALTSGRDTQYF. CDR3 sequence (DNA): TGTGCCAGCGGCGCTTTGACTAGCGGGAGAGATACGCAGTATTTT. The V gene is TRBV9, the J gene TRBJ2-3; 12 nucleotides match TRBD2. V shed 7 bases, J shed 5 bases, and the junction held 8 bases outside the gene matches. Germline CDR1 and CDR2: SGDLS and YYNGEE. The CDR3 totals 15 residues.

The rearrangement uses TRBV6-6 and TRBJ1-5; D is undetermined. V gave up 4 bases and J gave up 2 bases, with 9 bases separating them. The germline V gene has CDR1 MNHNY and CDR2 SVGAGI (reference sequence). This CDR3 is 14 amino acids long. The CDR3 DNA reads TGTGCCAGCAGTTCGAATTTTGGCAATCAGCCCCAGCATTTT. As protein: CASSSNFGNQPQHF.

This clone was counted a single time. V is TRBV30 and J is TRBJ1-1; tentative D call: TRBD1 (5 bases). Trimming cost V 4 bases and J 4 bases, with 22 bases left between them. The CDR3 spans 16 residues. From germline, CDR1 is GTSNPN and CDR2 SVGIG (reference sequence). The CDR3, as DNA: TGTGCCTGGAAACCCCCCCCACTCGACGGGGGCACTGAAGCTTTCTTT. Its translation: CAWKPPPLDGGTEAFF.

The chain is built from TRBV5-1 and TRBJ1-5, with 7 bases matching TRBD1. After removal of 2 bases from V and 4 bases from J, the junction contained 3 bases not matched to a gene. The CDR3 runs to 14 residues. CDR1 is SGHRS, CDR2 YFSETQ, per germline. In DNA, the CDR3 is TGCGCCAGCAGCTTTACAGGGGAAAATCAGCCCCAGCATTTT. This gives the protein CASSFTGENQPQHF. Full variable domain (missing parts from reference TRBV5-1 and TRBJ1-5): KAGVTQTPRYLIKTRGQQVTLSCSPISGHRSVSWYQQTPGQGLQFLFEYFSETQRNKGNFPGRFSGRQFSNSRSEMNVSTLELGDSALYLCASSFTGENQPQHFGDGTRLSIL.

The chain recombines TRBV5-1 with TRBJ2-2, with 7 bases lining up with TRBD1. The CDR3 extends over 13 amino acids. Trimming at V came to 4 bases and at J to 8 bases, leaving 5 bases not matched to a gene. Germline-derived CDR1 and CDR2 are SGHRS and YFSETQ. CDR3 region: CASSRQGEGELFF. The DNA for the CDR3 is TGCGCCAGCAGCCGCCAGGGGGAAGGGGAGCTGTTTTTT.

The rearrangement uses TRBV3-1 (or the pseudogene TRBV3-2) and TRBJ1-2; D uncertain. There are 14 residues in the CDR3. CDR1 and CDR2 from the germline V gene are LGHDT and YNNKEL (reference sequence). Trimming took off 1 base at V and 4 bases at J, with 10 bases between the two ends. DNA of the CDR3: TGTGCCAGCAGCCAAGGGCACCTCAGCTATGGCTACACCTTC. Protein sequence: CASSQGHLSYGYTF.

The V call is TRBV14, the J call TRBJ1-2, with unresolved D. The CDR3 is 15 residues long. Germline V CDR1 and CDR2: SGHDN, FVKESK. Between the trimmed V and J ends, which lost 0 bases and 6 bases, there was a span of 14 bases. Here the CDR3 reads CASSQDLDGVDGYTF. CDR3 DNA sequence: TGTGCCAGCAGCCAAGATCTTGACGGGGTGGATGGCTACACCTTC.

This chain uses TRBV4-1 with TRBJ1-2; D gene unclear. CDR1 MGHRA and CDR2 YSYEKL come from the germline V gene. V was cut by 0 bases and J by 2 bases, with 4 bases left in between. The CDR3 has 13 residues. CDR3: CASSQDRNYGYTF. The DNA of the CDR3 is TGCGCCAGCAGCCAAGATAGAAACTATGGCTACACCTTC.

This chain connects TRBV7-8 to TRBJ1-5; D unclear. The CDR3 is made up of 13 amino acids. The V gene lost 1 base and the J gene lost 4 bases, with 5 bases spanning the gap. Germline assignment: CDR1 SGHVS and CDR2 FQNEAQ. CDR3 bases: TGTGCCAGCAGCTTAGAACAGAATCAGCCCCAGCATTTT. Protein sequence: CASSLEQNQPQHF.

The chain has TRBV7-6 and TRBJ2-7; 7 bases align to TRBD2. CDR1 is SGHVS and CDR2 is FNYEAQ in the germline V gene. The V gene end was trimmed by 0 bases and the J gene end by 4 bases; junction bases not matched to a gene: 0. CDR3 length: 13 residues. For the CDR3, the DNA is TGTGCCAGCAGCTTAGCGCGGGGGTACGAGCAGTACTTC. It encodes CASSLARGYEQYF. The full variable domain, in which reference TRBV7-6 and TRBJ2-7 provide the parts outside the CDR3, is GAGVSQSPRYKVTKRGQDVALRCDPISGHVSLYWYRQALGQGPEFLTYFNYEAQQDKSGLPNDRFSAERPEGSISTLTIQRTEQRDSAMYRCASSLARGYEQYFGPGTRLTVT.

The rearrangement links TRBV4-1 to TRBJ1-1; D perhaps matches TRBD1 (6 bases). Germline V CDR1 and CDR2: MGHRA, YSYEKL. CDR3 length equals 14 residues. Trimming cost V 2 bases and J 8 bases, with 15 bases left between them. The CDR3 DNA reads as TGCGCCAGCAGCCAAAGGTCGGGGGGGGCGGAAGCTTTCTTT. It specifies CASSQRSGGAEAFF.